This T cell receptor beta chain was captured by sequencing in a study of cytomegalovirus exposure and HLA in healthy donors. Only in-frame clones appear in the TCRdb table, and some are missing; sequencing was by immunoSEQ multiplex PCR. The sample consists of 220,000 or so clones, under 95% of them appearing once. The CDR3 covers 15 residues. CDR1 and CDR2 (germline): WNHNN, SYGVQD (reference sequence). V shed 2 bases and J shed 1 base, with 11 bases lying between them. This TCR derives from a woman under 30 in good health and CMV-seronegative. Sequencing was carried out using PBMCs. V gene TRBV10-1 combines with J gene TRBJ1-1, with D perhaps matching TRBD1 (5 bases). CDR3 DNA: TGCGCCAGCAGTGAGCGGGGGTGGGAGAACACTGAAGCTTTCTTT. As protein: CASSERGWENTEAFF.